The T cell receptor (beta chain) under discussion was sequenced for a study of siplizumab effects on memory and regulatory T cells. Regarding the study as a whole: Controls showed an average of roughly 30% Treg-derived mappable alloreactive CD4+ clones, while siplizumab showed 55% to 80%.

The assay was immunoSEQ multiplex PCR, and TCRdb's table has in-frame clones only and misses some. Of about 64,000 clones in the sample, approximately 97% are singletons; the top ten hold 0.095%. Points on this clone: Its target is unknown.

In germline, CDR1 is SQVTM, CDR2 ANQGSEA. Trimming pared 6 bases from V and 3 bases from J, leaving 12 bases between. This CDR3 region has 12 residues. Sample: naive CD8+ T cells sorted from blood. The chain joins TRBV29-1 to TRBJ2-7, with D unresolved. This TCR was sampled from a human donor in good health. The CDR3 here is CSVATYNYEQYF. The CDR3 coding sequence is TGCAGCGTCGCAACTTACAACTACGAGCAGTACTTC.